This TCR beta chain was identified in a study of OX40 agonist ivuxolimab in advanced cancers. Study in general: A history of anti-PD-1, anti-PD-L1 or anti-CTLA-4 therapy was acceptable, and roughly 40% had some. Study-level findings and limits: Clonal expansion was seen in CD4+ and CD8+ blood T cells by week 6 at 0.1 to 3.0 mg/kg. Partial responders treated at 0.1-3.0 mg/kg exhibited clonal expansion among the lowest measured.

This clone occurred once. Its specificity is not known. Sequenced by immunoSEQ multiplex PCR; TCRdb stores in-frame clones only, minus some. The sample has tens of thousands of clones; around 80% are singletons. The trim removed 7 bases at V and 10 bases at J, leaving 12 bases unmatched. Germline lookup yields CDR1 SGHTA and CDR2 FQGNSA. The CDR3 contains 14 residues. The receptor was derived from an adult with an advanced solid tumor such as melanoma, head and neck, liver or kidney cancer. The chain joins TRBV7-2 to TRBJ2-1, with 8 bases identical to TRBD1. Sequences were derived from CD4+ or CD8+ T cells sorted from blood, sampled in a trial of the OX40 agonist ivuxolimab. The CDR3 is CASTIRQGRLEQFF. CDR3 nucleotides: TGTGCCAGCACCATAAGACAGGGGCGGCTAGAGCAGTTCTTC.